This T cell receptor (beta chain) was recovered during a study of T cell responses to AZD1222 COVID-19 vaccine. Study findings and constraints: Just a handful of people given AZD1222 tested seropositive at baseline. Females made up more of the donors, who were largely white British, and clonal diversity may have come out too low. Vaccine-associated CD4 TCRs spanned spike, dominant at 160-218 and 743-854.

The CDR3 extends over 14 amino acids. The germline CDR1 and CDR2 sequences are SGHVS and FNYEAQ. V lost 3 bases, J lost 7 bases, and 3 bases stayed unmatched. Measured with immunoSEQ multiplex PCR; TCRdb has only the in-frame clones, and not every one. In the table there are 130,000 or so clones, about 93% of which are singletons. Of note for this clone: Its target is unknown.

The receptor's source is an adult in good health. The chain joins TRBV7-6 to TRBJ1-6; 7 nucleotides line up with TRBD1. The material sequenced was peripheral blood, taken on day 0 of AZD1222 vaccination. CDR3 DNA sequence: TGTGCCAGCAGCTTGGCAGGGGGGAATTCACCCCTCCACTTT. Translation gives CASSLAGGNSPLHF.